This record covers a single TCR beta chain. The CDR3 loop spans 14 amino acids. Trimming removed 2 bases at V and 9 bases at J, with 13 bases between. CDR1 and CDR2 (germline): SEHNR, FQNEAQ (reference sequence). This entry belongs to a study of blood T cell repertoires in COVID-19. Study details: The analysed material was cDNA or gDNA that came from T cells, B-cell-depleted T cells, or PBMCs.

Methods used by the authors: Reference gene primer amplification yielded estimated nucleated cell counts. The protocol was immunoSEQ multiplex PCR, while the TCRdb copy is restricted to in-frame clones and leaves out a portion. The DNA gave D and trimming, while V, J and clone size come from that table. Counted here are 190,000 or so clones, almost 85% occurring once; the ten biggest clones make up about 6.9%. This TCR came from a human donor with acute or convalescent COVID-19. The donor label of this sample is uncertain. Sample: peripheral blood. V usage is TRBV7-9 and J usage is TRBJ2-2, with D unresolved. CDR3 protein: CASSLLSGMRELFF. CDR3 nucleotide sequence: TGTGCCAGCAGCTTATTGTCCGGTATGAGGGAGCTGTTTTTT.